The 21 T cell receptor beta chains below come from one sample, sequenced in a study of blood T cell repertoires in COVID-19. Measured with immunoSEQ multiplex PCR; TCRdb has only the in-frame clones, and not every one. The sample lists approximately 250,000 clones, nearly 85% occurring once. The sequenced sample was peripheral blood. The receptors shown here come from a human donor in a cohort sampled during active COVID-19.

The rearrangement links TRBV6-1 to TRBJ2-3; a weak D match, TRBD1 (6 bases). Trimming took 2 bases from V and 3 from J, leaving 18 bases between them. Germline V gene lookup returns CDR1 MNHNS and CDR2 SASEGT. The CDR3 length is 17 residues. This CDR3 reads CASSEPIRGHVTDTQYF. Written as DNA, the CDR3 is TGTGCCAGCAGTGAACCTATCAGGGGACACGTTACAGATACGCAGTATTTT.

CDR3 amino acids: CASSQGLQGDIQYF. CDR3 DNA: TGTGCCAGCAGTCAGGGACTCCAGGGGGACATTCAGTACTTC. The V and J genes are TRBV27 and TRBJ2-4; D is perhaps TRBD1 (7 bases). The V and J ends lost 5 bases and 8 bases respectively, with 16 bases between them. CDR3 length equals 14 residues. Germline V lookup: CDR1 MNHEY, CDR2 SMNVEV (reference sequence).

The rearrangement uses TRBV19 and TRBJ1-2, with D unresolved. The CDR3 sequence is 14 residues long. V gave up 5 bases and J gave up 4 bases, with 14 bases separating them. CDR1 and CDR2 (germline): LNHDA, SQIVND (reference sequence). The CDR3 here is CASSSGTSSYGYTF. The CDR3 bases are TGTGCCAGTAGTTCTGGCACCTCTTCCTATGGCTACACCTTC.

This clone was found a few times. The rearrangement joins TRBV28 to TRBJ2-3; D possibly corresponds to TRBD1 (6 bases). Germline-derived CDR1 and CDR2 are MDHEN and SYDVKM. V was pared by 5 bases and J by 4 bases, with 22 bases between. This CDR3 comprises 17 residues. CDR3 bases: TGTGCCAGCAGTCCTGGAAGGGGGAGAGGCCCATCAGATACGCAGTATTTT. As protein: CASSPGRGRGPSDTQYF.

The DNA for the CDR3 is TGTGCCAGCAGCCAAGAACAGGGGGACTTCACTGAAGCTTTCTTT. Amino acid sequence: CASSQEQGDFTEAFF. The chain couples TRBV14 to TRBJ1-1; 8 bases agree with TRBD1. This CDR3 has 15 amino acids. Trimming cost V 0 bases and J 4 bases; bases outside gene matches: 4. Germline V gives CDR1 SGHDN, CDR2 FVKESK.

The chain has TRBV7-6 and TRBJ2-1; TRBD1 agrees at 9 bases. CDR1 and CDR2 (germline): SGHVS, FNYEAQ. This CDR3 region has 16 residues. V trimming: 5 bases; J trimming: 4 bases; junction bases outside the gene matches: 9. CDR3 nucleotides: TGTGCCAGCAGCCCTGGGGGGACAGGGCGATACAATGAGCAGTTCTTC. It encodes CASSPGGTGRYNEQFF.

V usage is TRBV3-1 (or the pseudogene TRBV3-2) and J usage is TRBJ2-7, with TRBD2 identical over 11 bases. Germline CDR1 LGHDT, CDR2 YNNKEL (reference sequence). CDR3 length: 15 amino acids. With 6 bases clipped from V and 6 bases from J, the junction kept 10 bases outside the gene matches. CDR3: CASSPVAGGPTEQYF. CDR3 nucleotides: TGTGCCAGCAGTCCAGTAGCGGGGGGGCCCACCGAGCAGTACTTC.

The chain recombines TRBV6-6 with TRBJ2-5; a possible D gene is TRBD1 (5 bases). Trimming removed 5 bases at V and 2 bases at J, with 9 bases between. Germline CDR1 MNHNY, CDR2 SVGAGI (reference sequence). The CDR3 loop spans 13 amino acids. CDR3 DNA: TGTGCCAGCAGTGGACATATGCAAGAGACCCAGTACTTC. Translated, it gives CASSGHMQETQYF.

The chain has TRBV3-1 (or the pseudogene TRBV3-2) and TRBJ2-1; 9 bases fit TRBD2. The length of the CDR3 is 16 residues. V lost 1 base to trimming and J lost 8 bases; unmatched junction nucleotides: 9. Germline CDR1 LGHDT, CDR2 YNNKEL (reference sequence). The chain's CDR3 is CASSQGLAGRSDEQFF. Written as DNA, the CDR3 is TGTGCCAGCAGCCAAGGGCTAGCGGGACGGAGTGATGAGCAGTTCTTC.

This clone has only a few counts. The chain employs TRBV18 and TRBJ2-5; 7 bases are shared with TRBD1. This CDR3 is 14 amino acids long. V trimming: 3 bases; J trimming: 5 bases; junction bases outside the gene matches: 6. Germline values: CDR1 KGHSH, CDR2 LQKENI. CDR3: CASSPGQPAETQYF. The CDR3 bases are TGTGCCAGCTCACCGGGACAGCCAGCGGAGACCCAGTACTTC.

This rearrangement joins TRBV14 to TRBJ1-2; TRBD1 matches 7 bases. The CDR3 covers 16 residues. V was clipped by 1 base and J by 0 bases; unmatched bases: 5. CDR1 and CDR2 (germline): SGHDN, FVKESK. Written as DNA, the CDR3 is TGTGCCAGCAGCCAAGGACAGGGATACGCTAACTATGGCTACACCTTC. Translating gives CASSQGQGYANYGYTF.

CDR3 in DNA: TGTGCCAGCAGCCCTGGGGGGGGACCCACCGGGGAGCTGTTTTTT. Protein product: CASSPGGGPTGELFF. The chain uses TRBV9 and TRBJ2-2; TRBD2 matches 7 bases. The CDR3 is 15 amino acids. Trimming took 4 bases from V and 4 from J; bases not matched to a gene: 7. From germline, CDR1 is SGDLS and CDR2 YYNGEE.

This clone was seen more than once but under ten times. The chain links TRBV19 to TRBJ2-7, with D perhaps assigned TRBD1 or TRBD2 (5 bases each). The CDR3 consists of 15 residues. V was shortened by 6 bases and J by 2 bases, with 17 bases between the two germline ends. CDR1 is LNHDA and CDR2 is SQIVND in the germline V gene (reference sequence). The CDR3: CASSIQAARAYEQYF. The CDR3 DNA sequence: TGTGCCAGTAGCATACAGGCCGCGCGGGCCTACGAGCAGTACTTC.

The CDR3 nucleotides are TGTGCCAGCAGCCCCCGGACAGGCGAAAAACTGTTTTTT. It yields the protein CASSPRTGEKLFF. V and J are TRBV7-6 and TRBJ1-4, with 7 bases identical to TRBD1. V gave up 5 bases and J gave up 8 bases; unmatched junction bases: 5. Per germline, CDR1 SGHVS and CDR2 FNYEAQ. The CDR3 contains 13 residues.

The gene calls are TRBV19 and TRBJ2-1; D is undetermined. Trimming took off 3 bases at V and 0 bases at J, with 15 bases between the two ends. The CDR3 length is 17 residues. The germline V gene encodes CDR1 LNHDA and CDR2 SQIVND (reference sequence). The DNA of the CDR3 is TGTGCCAGTAGTATCGGAGTGCGGCGGAGCTCCTACAATGAGCAGTTCTTC. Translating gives CASSIGVRRSSYNEQFF.

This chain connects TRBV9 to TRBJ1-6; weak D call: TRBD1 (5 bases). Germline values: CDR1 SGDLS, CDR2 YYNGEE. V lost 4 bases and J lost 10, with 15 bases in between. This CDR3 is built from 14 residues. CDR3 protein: CASSPFQGGSPLHF. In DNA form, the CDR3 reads TGTGCCAGCAGCCCATTTCAGGGTGGATCACCCCTCCACTTT.

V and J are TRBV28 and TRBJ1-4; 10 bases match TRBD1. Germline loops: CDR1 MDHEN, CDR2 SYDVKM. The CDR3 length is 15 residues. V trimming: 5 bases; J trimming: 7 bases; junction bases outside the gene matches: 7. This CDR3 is CASSTTGGGSEKLFF. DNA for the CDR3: TGTGCCAGCAGTACGACAGGGGGCGGGAGTGAAAAACTGTTTTTT.

The CDR3 spells CASSSPWQRDRPYNEQFF. The DNA for the CDR3 is TGTGCCAGCAGCTCACCATGGCAGCGGGACAGGCCTTACAATGAGCAGTTCTTC. The chain employs TRBV21-1 and TRBJ2-1; TRBD1 is taken as the D call from the table, unchecked against the DNA. TRBV21-1 is annotated as a pseudogene. This CDR3 comprises 18 residues.

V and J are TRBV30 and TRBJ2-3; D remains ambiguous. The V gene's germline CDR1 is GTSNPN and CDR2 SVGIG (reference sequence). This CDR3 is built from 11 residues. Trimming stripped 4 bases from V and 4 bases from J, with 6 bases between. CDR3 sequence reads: CAWKVADTQYF. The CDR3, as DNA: TGTGCCTGGAAAGTAGCAGATACGCAGTATTTT.

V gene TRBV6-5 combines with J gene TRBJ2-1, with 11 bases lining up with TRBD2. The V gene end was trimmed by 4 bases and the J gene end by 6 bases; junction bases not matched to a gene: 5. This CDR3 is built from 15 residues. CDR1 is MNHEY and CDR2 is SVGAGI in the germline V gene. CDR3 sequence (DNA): TGTGCCAGCAGTTTAATAGCGGGGGGGCTCAATGAGCAGTTCTTC. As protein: CASSLIAGGLNEQFF.

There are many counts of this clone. The CDR3, as DNA: TGTGCCAGCAGCTTGGTGGGGAGCACTAATGAAAAACTGTTTTTT. Its translation: CASSLVGSTNEKLFF. The chain joins TRBV5-6 to TRBJ1-4, with D unresolved. Germline V CDR1 and CDR2: SGHDT, YYEEEE. The CDR3 sequence is 15 residues long. Between the trimmed V and J ends, which lost 0 bases and 2 bases, there was a span of 8 bases.